One T cell receptor beta chain is described in this entry. As yet, its antigen is unknown. The data derive from a study of T cell responses to AZD1222 COVID-19 vaccine. Study findings and constraints: Across spike, vaccine-associated CD4 TCRs were found, dominant at 160-218 and 743-854. Possibly, clonal diversity was underestimated; donors were largely white British and included more females. At baseline, just 5 or 6 AZD1222 recipients tested seropositive.

Germline-derived CDR1 and CDR2 are SNHLY and FYNNEI. The V segment lost 7 bases and the J segment 9 bases; nucleotides outside the gene matches: 7. The CDR3 consists of 12 residues. Profiling relied on immunoSEQ multiplex PCR, and the TCRdb table lists in-frame clones only, not all of them. The sample has fewer than 200,000 clones, around 89% seen once. The chain carries TRBV2 and TRBJ2-5; 8 positions agree with TRBD2. Source: peripheral blood, taken on day 0 of AZD1222 vaccination. The sequence was obtained from an adult in good health. As DNA, the CDR3 is TGTGCCAGCACGAGGGGACTAGGGGCCCAGTACTTC. Its translation is CASTRGLGAQYF.